This T cell receptor (beta chain) was captured by sequencing in a study of lymphopenia after photon versus proton radiotherapy (dated by TCRdb to between 2018 and 2020). With respect to the entire study: The study compared the immunological effects of photon versus proton radiation therapy in patients with gastrointestinal tumors who developed high-grade lymphopenia. The cohort comprised approximately 21 patients with gastrointestinal tumors who received either photon or proton therapy and then developed lymphopenia. The study was designed to characterize how the impact on the immune system differs between the two radiation modalities.

Relative to germline, V is 0 bases shorter and J is 0 bases shorter, with 12 bases between their ends. The CDR3 sequence holds 17 residues, the cysteine and phenylalanine included. The entry retains the CDR3 DNA only, 51 bases that are in frame from base 1. CDR1 SGHRS and CDR2 YFSETQ were looked up in the germline V gene. Study-wide conclusions, independent of this receptor: The authors looked at the survival association only in patients who died, and they framed better survival with proton therapy as a possibility rather than a demonstrated result. Across the cohort, a larger post-nadir drop in TCR diversity was inversely correlated with overall survival time among patients who died. During treatment, patients who received photon therapy lost naive T cells and TCR diversity and gained effector/memory populations, whereas patients who received proton therapy remained relatively stable. Once the lymphocyte count had reached its nadir, the repertoires of photon-treated patients showed oligoclonal expansion, particularly of CD8+ Temra cells, and this expansion drove the decline in diversity.

Worth noting for this clone: This receptor's antigen is unknown. Base-call qualities are not available, and no considerably larger clone is one nucleotide away.

The library was prepared using the immunoSEQ multiplex PCR assay. T cell repertoires were profiled with deep sequencing of rearranged TCR beta loci together with multiparametric flow cytometry. TCRdb re-hosts the immuneACCESS table, in-frame sequences only. Its copies lack some clones; in the studies checked, an unresolved V gene accounts for under half of them, and the cause for the rest is not known. This sample holds about 24,000 clones; roughly 85% were observed only once. Roughly a sixth of the sample goes to the ten largest clones. The clonotype comes from a man between 60 and 75 years old with pancreatic cancer. The sequencing here drew on peripheral blood, taken from a patient treated with photon-based radiotherapy. The chain employs TRBV5-1 and TRBJ1-4; no D gene call is confident. The CDR3 has the sequence CASSLVPPISTNEKLFF. The DNA sequence is as follows: TGCGCCAGCAGCTTGGTACCCCCGATCTCAACTAATGAAAAACTGTTTTTT.